Sequencing of this TCR beta chain was carried out in a study of regulatory T cells in long-lasting Graves disease. Germline CDR1 and CDR2: SGHTA and FQGNSA. The CDR3 sequence is 14 residues long. V lost 5 bases, J lost 7 bases, and 10 bases stayed unmatched. CDR3-region Arm-PCR and iRepertoire HTBI primers produced the TCR beta libraries. TCRdb ran MiXCR on the multiplex PCR reads and lists one entry per CDR3 protein. Of around 460,000 distinct CDR3 sequences listed, 20% to 25% were seen once; the top ten hold around 13%. Time point meaning: persistent/refractory GD, antithyroid drugs over 5 years with positive TRAb. After RNA was extracted from PBMCs, the TCR library was made from it.

This sequence was found in a female donor with Graves disease. The gene calls are TRBV7-2 and TRBJ1-2, with 7 bases lining up with TRBD1. The specimen comprised peripheral blood mononuclear cells (PBMCs), sampled when the disease was refractory, from a patient treated with antithyroid drugs. As DNA, the CDR3 is TGTGCCAGCAGCCCACTGGGCAGGGGGTCTGGCTACACCTTC. Its protein is CASSPLGRGSGYTF. The full variable domain, completed using reference TRBV7-2 and TRBJ1-2, is GAGVSQSPSNKVTEKGKDVELRCDPISGHTALYWYRQSLGQGLEFLIYFQGNSAPDKSGLPSDRFSAERTGGSVSTLTIQRTQQEDSAVYLCASSPLGRGSGYTFGSGTRLTVV.